This T cell receptor beta chain is drawn from a study of blood T cell repertoires in COVID-19. The CDR3 loop spans 16 amino acids. V was trimmed by 0 bases and J by 0 bases, leaving 9 bases between them. In germline, CDR1 is MNHEY, CDR2 SVGEGT. Sequenced by immunoSEQ multiplex PCR; TCRdb stores in-frame clones only, minus some. The sample has some 15,000 clones, about four fifths seen once. This receptor was identified in a man aged 55 to 70 with acute or convalescent COVID-19. The chain recombines TRBV6-2 or TRBV6-3 with TRBJ1-5; no definite D call. The source material was peripheral blood. The CDR3 loop reads CASSYSLTHSNQPQHF. Here the CDR3 DNA reads TGTGCCAGCAGTTACTCGCTCACACATAGCAATCAGCCCCAGCATTTT.